This TCR beta chain was sequenced for a study of graft-versus-host responses after intestinal transplantation. Study details: All recipients got anti-thymocyte globulin induction, then tacrolimus and steroids for roughly 3 years. Study-wide findings and caveats: Recipient marrow contained GvH clones, some of which appeared first in ileum or blood. Individuals carrying graft-donor T cell macrochimerism showed high graft-versus-host to host-versus-graft clonal ratios in allografts. With peak circulating GvH clone levels came an association with early post-transplant HvG declines.

Comment on this clone: The antigen remains unidentified.

Assay: immunoSEQ multiplex PCR; the TCRdb copy retains only in-frame clones and omits some. The sample holds about 120,000 clones, around 96% seen once. CDR3 size: 13 residues. From germline, CDR1 is SGHAT and CDR2 FQNNGV. Deletions cut 5 bases from V and 8 bases from J, with 15 bases between. The source of this sequence is a human donor who received an intestinal transplant. The specimen comprised unstimulated CD8+ T cells sorted from spleen or lymph node cells, sampled before intestinal transplant. The V and J genes are TRBV11-2 and TRBJ1-2, with a weak D call TRBD1 (5 bases). CDR3 nucleotides: TGTGCCAGCAGCCTGCCAAGGGGTCGGGGCTACACCTTC. This gives the protein CASSLPRGRGYTF.